This T cell receptor (beta chain) was sequenced in a study of beta chain features in type 1 diabetes. With respect to this clone: Its target is unknown.

Findings of the study overall: More deletions and fewer insertions at VDJ junctions were seen in type 1 diabetes patients. The cDNA sequencing approach could over-represent high-TCR-expressing cells. Significant though moderate, a shortening of TCRB CDR3s appeared in all four CD4+ subsets of Type 1 diabetes patients. A potential PCR bias toward shorter templates would be equal in patient and control samples.

This CDR3 has 15 residues. Trimming removed 2 bases from V and 5 bases from J, with 13 bases in between. CDR1 and CDR2 (germline): KGHSH, LQKENI. The isolated RNA, all of it, was reverse transcribed, so expressed TCRB transcripts were what got sequenced. Data came from immunoSEQ multiplex PCR; TCRdb stores just in-frame clones and leaves some out. The sample records 200,000 to 250,000 clones, about 10% being singletons. The rearrangement uses TRBV18 and TRBJ1-5; tentatively, D is TRBD1 (5 bases). The sequence was obtained from a woman aged 18-29 years in good health. Sequences were obtained from naive CD4+ T cells from blood. The CDR3 region has the DNA TGTGCCAGCTCACCAATCGGGGGAAGCGATCAGCCCCAGCATTTT. This sequence encodes CASSPIGGSDQPQHF.